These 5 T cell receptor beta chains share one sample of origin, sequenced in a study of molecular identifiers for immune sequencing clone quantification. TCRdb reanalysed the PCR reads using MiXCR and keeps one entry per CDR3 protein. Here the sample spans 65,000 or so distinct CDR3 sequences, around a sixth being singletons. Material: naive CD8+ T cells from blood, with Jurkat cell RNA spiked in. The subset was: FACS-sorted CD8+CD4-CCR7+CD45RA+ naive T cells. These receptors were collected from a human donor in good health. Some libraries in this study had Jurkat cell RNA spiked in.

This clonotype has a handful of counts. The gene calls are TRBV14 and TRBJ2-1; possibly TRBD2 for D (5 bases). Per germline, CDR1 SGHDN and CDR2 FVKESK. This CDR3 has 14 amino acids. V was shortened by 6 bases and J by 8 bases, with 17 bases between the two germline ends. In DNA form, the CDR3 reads TGTGCCAGCAGTCTCCAGACTATTTCATATGAGCAGTTCTTC. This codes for CASSLQTISYEQFF.

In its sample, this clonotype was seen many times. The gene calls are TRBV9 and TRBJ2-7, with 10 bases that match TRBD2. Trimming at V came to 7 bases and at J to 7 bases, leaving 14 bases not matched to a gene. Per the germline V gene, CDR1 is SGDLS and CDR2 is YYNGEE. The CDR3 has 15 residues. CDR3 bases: TGTGCCAGCTCTAGCGGGAGCTCCTCTGGAGATGAGCAGTACTTC. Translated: CASSSGSSSGDEQYF.

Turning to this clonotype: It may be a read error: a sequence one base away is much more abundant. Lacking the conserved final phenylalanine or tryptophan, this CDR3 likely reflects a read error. The CDR3 DNA follows: TGTGCCAGTAGTGGACAGACCTACGAGCAGTACTCC. It is translated as CASSGQTYEQYS. The chain joins TRBV19 to TRBJ2-7; tentatively, D is TRBD1 (6 bases). V lost 5 bases and J 2 bases, leaving 7 bases between the germline ends. The CDR3 is 12 residues long. Germline CDR1 reads LNHDA; CDR2 reads SQIVND (reference sequence).

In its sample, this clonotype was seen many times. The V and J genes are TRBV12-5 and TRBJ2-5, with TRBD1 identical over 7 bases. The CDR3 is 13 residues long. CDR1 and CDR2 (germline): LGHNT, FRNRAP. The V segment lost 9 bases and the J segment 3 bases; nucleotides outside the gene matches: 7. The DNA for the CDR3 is TGTGCTAGCTGGACAGGAGCAGAAGAGACCCAGTACTTC. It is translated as CASWTGAEETQYF.

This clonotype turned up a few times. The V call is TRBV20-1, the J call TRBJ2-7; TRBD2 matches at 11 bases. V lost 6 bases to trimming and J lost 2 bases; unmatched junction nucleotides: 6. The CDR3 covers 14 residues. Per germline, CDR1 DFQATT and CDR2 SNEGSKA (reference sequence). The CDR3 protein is CSAWGLAETYEQYF. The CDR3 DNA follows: TGCAGTGCATGGGGACTAGCGGAGACCTACGAGCAGTACTTC.